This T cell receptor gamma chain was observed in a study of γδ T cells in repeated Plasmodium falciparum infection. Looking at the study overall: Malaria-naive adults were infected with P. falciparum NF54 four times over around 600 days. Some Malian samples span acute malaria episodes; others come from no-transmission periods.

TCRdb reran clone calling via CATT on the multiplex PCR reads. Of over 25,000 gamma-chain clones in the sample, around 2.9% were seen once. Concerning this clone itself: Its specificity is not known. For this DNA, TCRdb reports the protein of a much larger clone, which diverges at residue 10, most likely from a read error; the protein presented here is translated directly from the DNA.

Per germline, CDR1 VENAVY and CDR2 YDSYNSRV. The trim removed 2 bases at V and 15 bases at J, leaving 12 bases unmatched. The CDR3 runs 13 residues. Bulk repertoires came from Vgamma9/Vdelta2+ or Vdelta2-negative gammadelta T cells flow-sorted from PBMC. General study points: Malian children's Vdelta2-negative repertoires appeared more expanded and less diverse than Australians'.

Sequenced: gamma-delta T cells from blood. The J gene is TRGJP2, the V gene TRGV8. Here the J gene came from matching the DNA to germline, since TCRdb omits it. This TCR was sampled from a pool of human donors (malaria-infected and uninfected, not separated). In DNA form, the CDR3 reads TGTGCCACCTGGGATACTCGGACGTGGGTCAAGACGTTT. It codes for CATWDTRTWVKTF.